What follows are 6 T cell receptor beta chains derived from one specimen sequenced in a study of human T cells and chemical hapten exposure. TCRdb processed the RACE reads anew with MiXCR; each CDR3 protein has one entry. The sample includes about 90,000 distinct CDR3 sequences, 11% of them seen just once. As to time point: patch test 3, about 24 weeks after DPC sensitization. Documented treatment: therapeutic diphenylcyclopropenone sensitization with weekly scalp DPC. Sequences were derived from whole blood, sampled in connection with sensitization to the hapten diphenylcyclopropenone (DPC). The receptors shown here come from a woman aged 25 to 39 with alopecia areata. Some clones in this sample may be carry-over from other donors' samples.

This clonotype was detected a few times. V usage is TRBV29-1 and J usage is TRBJ1-1; 7 nucleotides align to TRBD1. CDR3 length: 13 amino acids. V trimming: 4 bases; J trimming: 7 bases; junction bases outside the gene matches: 9. From germline, CDR1 is SQVTM and CDR2 ANQGSEA. CDR3 in amino acids: CSVGRVNRGEAFF. The DNA for the CDR3 is TGCAGCGTTGGCAGGGTTAACAGGGGTGAAGCTTTCTTT.

This clonotype was seen ten or more times. The V and J genes are TRBV9 and TRBJ2-1; 9 bases fit TRBD2. The CDR3 is 14 residues long. The germline V gene has CDR1 SGDLS and CDR2 YYNGEE. Trimming took 4 bases from V and 7 from J; bases not matched to a gene: 6. CDR3 bases: TGTGCCAGCAGCCTTAGCGGGAGTGGTAATGAGCAGTTCTTC. Protein sequence: CASSLSGSGNEQFF.

The table lists this clonotype with a few counts. V and J are TRBV28 and TRBJ2-5, with D perhaps matching TRBD2 (5 bases). Deletions cut 4 bases from V and 4 bases from J, with 16 bases between. CDR1 and CDR2 from the germline V gene are MDHEN and SYDVKM. The CDR3 totals 15 residues. The DNA of the CDR3 is TGTGCCAGCAGTTCAAGCCCTGGACTTCTAGAGACCCAGTACTTC. This encodes CASSSSPGLLETQYF.

There are a few counts of this clonotype. The chain combines TRBV29-1 with TRBJ2-7; D is possibly TRBD1 or TRBD2 (5 bases each). V lost 7 bases and J lost 6, with 16 bases in between. This CDR3 is built from 12 residues. Germline V gene sequence: CDR1 SQVTM, CDR2 ANQGSEA. The CDR3 DNA is TGCAGCGCCGGGACCCAACCGTCCGAGCAGTACTTC. Residues: CSAGTQPSEQYF.

The V gene is TRBV28, the J gene TRBJ2-5, with D hard to call. The CDR3 is 13 amino acids. The ends were cut back, 2 bases at V and 6 bases at J, with 10 bases in the middle. Germline V lookup: CDR1 MDHEN, CDR2 SYDVKM. DNA for the CDR3: TGTGCCAGCAGTTTAACGAGTTTTCAGACCCAGTACTTC. Translation gives CASSLTSFQTQYF.

This clonotype was detected only a few times. This rearrangement joins TRBV20-1 to TRBJ1-2; D gene unclear. Germline values: CDR1 DFQATT, CDR2 SNEGSKA (reference sequence). The CDR3 extends over 11 amino acids. Trimming removed 3 bases from V and 9 bases from J, with 11 bases in between. The CDR3 here is CSASSRGSYTF. The CDR3 nucleotides are TGCAGTGCTAGCTCGCGGGGAAGCTACACCTTC.